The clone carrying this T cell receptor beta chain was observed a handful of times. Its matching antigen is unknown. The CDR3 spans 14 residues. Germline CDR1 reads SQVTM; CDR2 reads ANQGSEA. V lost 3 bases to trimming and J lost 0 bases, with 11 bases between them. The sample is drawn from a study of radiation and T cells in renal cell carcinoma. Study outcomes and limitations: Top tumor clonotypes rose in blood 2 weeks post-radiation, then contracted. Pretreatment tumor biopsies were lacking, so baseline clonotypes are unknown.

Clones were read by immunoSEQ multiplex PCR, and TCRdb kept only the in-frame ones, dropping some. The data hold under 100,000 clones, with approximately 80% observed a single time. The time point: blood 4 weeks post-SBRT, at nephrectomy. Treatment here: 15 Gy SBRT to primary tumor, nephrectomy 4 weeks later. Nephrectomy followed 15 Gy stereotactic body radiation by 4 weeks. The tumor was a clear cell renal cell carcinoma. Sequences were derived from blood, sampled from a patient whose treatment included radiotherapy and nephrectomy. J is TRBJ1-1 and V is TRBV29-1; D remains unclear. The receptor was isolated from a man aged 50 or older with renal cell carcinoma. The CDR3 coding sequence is TGCAGCGTTGATCGATCGACCATGAACACTGAAGCTTTCTTT. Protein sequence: CSVDRSTMNTEAFF. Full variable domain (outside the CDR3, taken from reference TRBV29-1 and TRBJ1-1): SAVISQKPSRDICQRGTSLTIQCQVDSQVTMMFWYRQQPGQSLTLIATANQGSEATYESGFVIDKFPISRPNLTFSTLTVSNMSPEDSSIYLCSVDRSTMNTEAFFGQGTRLTVV.